This TCR beta chain was found in a study of T cell responses to AZD1222 COVID-19 vaccine. Whole-study findings and limits: Among the donors, most were white British and more were female, and clonal diversity was possibly underestimated.

Clones were sequenced by immunoSEQ multiplex PCR, and TCRdb holds only the in-frame ones, with some missing. The table has just over 150,000 clones, 85% to 90% seen once. Note on this clone: Its antigen is unidentified.

The TCR was taken from an adult who received the AZD1222 COVID-19 vaccine. Sequencing was performed on peripheral blood, taken 28 days after the second AZD1222 dose.

The CDR3 region is CASSLEGRLETQYF. The CDR3 DNA reads TGTGCCAGCAGCTTAGAAGGCAGGTTAGAGACCCAGTACTTC. The chain couples TRBV7-6 to TRBJ2-5; unclear D gene. The V end lost 1 base, the J end lost 4 bases, and 10 bases lay between the germline ends. This CDR3 region has 14 residues. Germline assignment: CDR1 SGHVS and CDR2 FNYEAQ.